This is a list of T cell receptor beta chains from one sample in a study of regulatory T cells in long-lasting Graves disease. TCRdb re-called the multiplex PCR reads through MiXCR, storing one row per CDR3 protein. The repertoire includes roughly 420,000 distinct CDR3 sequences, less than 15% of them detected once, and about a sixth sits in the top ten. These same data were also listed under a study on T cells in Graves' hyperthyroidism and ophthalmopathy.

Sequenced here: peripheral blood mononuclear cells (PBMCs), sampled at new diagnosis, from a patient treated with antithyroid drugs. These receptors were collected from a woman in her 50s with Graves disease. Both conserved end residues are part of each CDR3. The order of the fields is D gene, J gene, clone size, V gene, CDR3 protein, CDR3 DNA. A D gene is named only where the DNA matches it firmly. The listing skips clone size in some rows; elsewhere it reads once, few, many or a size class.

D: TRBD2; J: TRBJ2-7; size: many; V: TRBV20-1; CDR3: CSARDLETSRNYEQYF; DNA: TGCAGTGCTAGAGATCTCGAGACTAGCAGAAACTACGAGCAGTACTTC
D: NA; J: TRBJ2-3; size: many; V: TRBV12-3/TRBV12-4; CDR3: CASSLILLRADTQYF; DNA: TGTGCCAGCAGTTTGATCTTGTTGAGGGCAGATACGCAGTATTTT
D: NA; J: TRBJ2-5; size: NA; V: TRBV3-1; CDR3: CASSQGRRVRTTLETQYF; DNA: TGTGCCAGCAGCCAAGGCCGGCGGGTCCGGACTACCTTGGAGACCCAGTACTTC
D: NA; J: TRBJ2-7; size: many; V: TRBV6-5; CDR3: CASSSSYPNDRSYEQYF; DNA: TGTGCCAGCAGTTCGAGCTACCCGAACGACAGATCCTACGAGCAGTACTTC
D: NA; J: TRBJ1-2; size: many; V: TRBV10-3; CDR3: CAISDRGENYGYTF; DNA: TGTGCCATCAGTGATAGGGGGGAAAACTATGGCTACACCTTC
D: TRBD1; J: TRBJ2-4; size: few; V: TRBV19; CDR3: CASSIEGALGAKNIQYF; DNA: TGTGCCAGTAGTATTGAGGGGGCGCTAGGGGCCAAAAACATTCAGTACTTC
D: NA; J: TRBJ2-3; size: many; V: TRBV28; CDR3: CASSLNSITDTQYF; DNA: TGTGCCAGCAGTTTAAACAGTATCACAGATACGCAGTATTTT
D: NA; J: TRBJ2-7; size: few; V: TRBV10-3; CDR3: CAISRGPLYEQYF; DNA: TGTGCCATCAGTAGGGGTCCCCTTTACGAGCAGTACTTC
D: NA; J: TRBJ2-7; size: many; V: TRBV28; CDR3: CASSSWTRSGEQYF; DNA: TGTGCCAGCAGTTCCTGGACACGTTCAGGCGAGCAGTACTTC
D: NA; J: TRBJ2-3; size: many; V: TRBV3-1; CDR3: CASSELYTDTQYF; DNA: TGTGCCAGCAGCGAGCTTTATACAGATACGCAGTATTTT
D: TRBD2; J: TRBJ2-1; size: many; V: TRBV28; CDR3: CASSLVETSGRAVRQFF; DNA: TGTGCCAGCAGTTTAGTCGAAACTAGCGGGAGGGCCGTTCGGCAGTTCTTC
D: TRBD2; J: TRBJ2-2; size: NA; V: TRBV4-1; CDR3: CASSQDPLREPGELFF; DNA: TGCGCCAGCAGCCAAGATCCCCTGCGGGAGCCCGGGGAGCTGTTTTTT
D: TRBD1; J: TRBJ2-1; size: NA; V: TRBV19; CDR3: CASMTGGYRRPLEQFF; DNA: TGTGCCAGCATGACAGGGGGCTACCGAAGACCACTTGAGCAGTTCTTC
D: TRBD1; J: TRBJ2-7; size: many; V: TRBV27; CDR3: CASSTGTGLSGQYF; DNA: TGTGCCAGCAGTACCGGGACAGGGCTTAGTGGGCAGTACTTC
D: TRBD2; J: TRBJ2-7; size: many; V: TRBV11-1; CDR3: CASSLEGTSGPTYEQYF; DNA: TGTGCCAGCAGCTTAGAAGGGACTAGCGGACCAACCTACGAGCAGTACTTC
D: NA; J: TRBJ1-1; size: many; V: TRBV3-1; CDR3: CASSQDSQIMNTEAFF; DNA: TGTGCCAGCAGCCAAGATTCGCAGATCATGAACACTGAAGCTTTCTTT
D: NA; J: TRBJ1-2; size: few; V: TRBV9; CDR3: CASSPGGVLVTNYGYTF; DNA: TGTGCCAGCAGCCCCGGGGGCGTCTTGGTGACTAACTATGGCTACACCTTC
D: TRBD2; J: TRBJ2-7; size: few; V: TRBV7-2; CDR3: CASSLTSVISSYEQYF; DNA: TGTGCCAGCAGCTTAACTAGCGTGATAAGCTCCTACGAGCAGTACTTC
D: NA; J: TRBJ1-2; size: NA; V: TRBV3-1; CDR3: CASSLHGSREGGNGYTF; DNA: TGTGCCAGCAGCCTGCATGGGAGCCGGGAAGGAGGGAATGGCTACACCTTC
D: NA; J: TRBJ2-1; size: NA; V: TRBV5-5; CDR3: CASSSLSGMSYNEQFF; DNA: TGTGCCAGCAGCTCATTGTCAGGGATGTCCTACAATGAGCAGTTCTTC
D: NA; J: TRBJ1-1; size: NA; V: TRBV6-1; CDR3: CASSEVPKDWRDPPF; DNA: TGTGCCAGCAGTGAGGTCCCCAAGGATTGGAGGGACCCCCCCTTT
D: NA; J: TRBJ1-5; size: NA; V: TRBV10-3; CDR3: CAISAGTVNQPQHF; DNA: TGTGCCATCAGTGCCGGGACGGTCAATCAGCCCCAGCATTTT